The 3 T cell receptor beta chains given below trace back to one sample, sequenced in a study of shared clonotypes between healthy human individuals. Clones were read by immunoSEQ multiplex PCR, and TCRdb kept only the in-frame ones, dropping some. This sample carries some 2,500,000 clones, 92% of them seen once, and the ten largest clones take about 0.36%. Sequenced: naive CD4+ T cells from PBMCs. Subset in this sample: CD45RA+ positively selected. Receptors were obtained from a man in his late teens or twenties in good health. Some clones in this sample may be carry-over from other donors' samples.

The chain recombines TRBV15 with TRBJ2-7, with 7 bases aligning to TRBD2. The CDR3 consists of 15 residues. The V and J ends lost 0 bases and 5 bases, in that order; junction bases with no gene match: 7. Germline CDR1 and CDR2: LNHNV and YYDKDF (reference sequence). The CDR3 DNA sequence: TGTGCCACCAGCAGAGATTTAGGGACTATCGACGAGCAGTACTTC. Translating gives CATSRDLGTIDEQYF.

The genes are TRBV19 and TRBJ2-2, with 8 bases lining up with TRBD2. The CDR3 is made up of 16 amino acids. With V trimmed by 5 bases and J by 2 bases, 7 bases remained unmatched. CDR1 and CDR2 (germline): LNHDA, SQIVND (reference sequence). The CDR3 here is CASSSQSGSNTGELFF. In DNA form, the CDR3 reads TGTGCCAGTAGTTCCCAAAGCGGGAGTAACACCGGGGAGCTGTTTTTT.

This clone was picked up a small number of times. The chain employs TRBV5-1 and TRBJ2-4, with 7 bases that match TRBD1. The trim removed 0 bases at V and 3 bases at J, leaving 3 bases unmatched. The germline V gene has CDR1 SGHRS and CDR2 YFSETQ. The CDR3 spans 15 residues. CDR3 sequence reads: CASSLGGGVKNIQYF. The CDR3 DNA is TGCGCCAGCAGCTTGGGAGGGGGCGTCAAAAACATTCAGTACTTC. Complete variable domain (other parts from reference TRBV5-1 and TRBJ2-4): KAGVTQTPRYLIKTRGQQVTLSCSPISGHRSVSWYQQTPGQGLQFLFEYFSETQRNKGNFPGRFSGRQFSNSRSEMNVSTLELGDSALYLCASSLGGGVKNIQYFGAGTRLSVL.